This is a list of T cell receptor beta chains from one sample in a study of OX40 agonist ivuxolimab in advanced cancers. Data came from immunoSEQ multiplex PCR; TCRdb stores just in-frame clones and leaves some out. The table lists about 48,000 clones, around 84% of them singletons. This specimen consisted of CD4+ or CD8+ T cells sorted from blood, obtained in a trial of the OX40 agonist ivuxolimab. These receptors came from an adult with an advanced solid tumor such as melanoma, head and neck, liver or kidney cancer. Both conserved end residues are part of each CDR3. D genes are given only for firm matches. The size entry is marked missing in some rows and otherwise reads once, few, many or a size class.

V,J,size,D,DNA,CDR3
TRBV7-6,TRBJ2-3,once,TRBD2,TGTGCCAGCAGCGGATCTCAGCGGGGGGACACAGATACGCAGTATTTT,CASSGSQRGDTDTQYF
TRBV18,TRBJ2-5,.,TRBD1,TGTGCCAGCTCACCGGGACAGCAAGAGACCCAGTACTTC,CASSPGQQETQYF
TRBV7-9,TRBJ2-1,.,TRBD2,TGTGCCAGCTCCCGAGCTAGCGGGAGCTTAAGGAGCTCCTACAATGAGCAGTTCTTC,CASSRASGSLRSSYNEQFF
TRBV9,TRBJ2-7,.,.,TGTGCCAGCAGCGTATCAGTCGGGGGCGGTATATACGAGCAGTACTTC,CASSVSVGGGIYEQYF
TRBV7-2,TRBJ2-3,.,TRBD2,TGTGCCAGCAGCTTACAGCGGGGAGGTGATACGCAGTATTTT,CASSLQRGGDTQYF
TRBV6-1,TRBJ1-5,.,TRBD1,TGTGCCAGCAGCGCGGACAGGGGAAGCCAGCCCCAGCATTTT,CASSADRGSQPQHF
TRBV12-5,TRBJ2-2,few,TRBD1,TGTGCTAGTGGTTTGGCCACAGGGGGTACCGGGGAGCTGTTTTTT,CASGLATGGTGELFF
TRBV27,TRBJ2-3,.,TRBD2,TGTGCCAGCAGGCTGACTAGCGGGAGGGCGACAGATACGCAGTATTTT,CASRLTSGRATDTQYF
TRBV7-9,TRBJ1-1,.,.,TGTGCCAGCAGCTTCAGACAGGATCACAGGAACACTGAAGCTTTCTTT,CASSFRQDHRNTEAFF
TRBV6-1,TRBJ2-1,once,TRBD2,TGTGCCAGCAGTCTAGCGGGGGGGTACAATGAGCAGTTCTTC,CASSLAGGYNEQFF
TRBV6-5,TRBJ2-3,.,TRBD1,TGTGCCAGCAGTCGGGACAGGGGGCGGACGGATACGCAGTATTTT,CASSRDRGRTDTQYF
TRBV7-9,TRBJ2-3,.,.,TGTGCCAGCAGCATTAACCTAGAATCTGATACGCAGTATTTT,CASSINLESDTQYF
TRBV19,TRBJ1-2,.,.,TGTGCCAGTAGTATGTGGACAGAACCTAACTATGGCTACACCTTC,CASSMWTEPNYGYTF
TRBV6-6,TRBJ2-3,.,.,TGTGCCAGCAGCTACCTAACGGGGGCTGCGGATACGCAGTATTTT,CASSYLTGAADTQYF
TRBV7-9,TRBJ1-1,.,.,TGTGCCAGCAGCCTCGCTTCGGTGAACACTGAAGCTTTCTTT,CASSLASVNTEAFF
TRBV7-2,TRBJ1-4,.,TRBD1,TGTGCCAGCAGCTCCCGACAGGGGGTTAATGAAAAACTGTTTTTT,CASSSRQGVNEKLFF
TRBV5-4,TRBJ2-7,.,TRBD1,TGTGCCAGCAGCCGGGGTTTTGGGACAGGGAGTACCGAGCAGTACTTC,CASSRGFGTGSTEQYF
TRBV7-2,TRBJ2-7,.,TRBD1,TGTGCCAGCAGCCAACAGGGGGCATCCTACGAGCAGTACTTC,CASSQQGASYEQYF
TRBV5-1,TRBJ2-1,.,.,TGCGCCAGCAGGGGTTACAATGAGCAGTTCTTC,CASRGYNEQFF
TRBV6-6,TRBJ2-1,.,.,TGTGCCAGCAGTTACCCTAGTCAGTACAATGAGCAGTTCTTC,CASSYPSQYNEQFF
TRBV27,TRBJ2-1,once,TRBD1,TGTGCCAGCAGTTTATCGACAGGGTATGAGCAGTTCTTC,CASSLSTGYEQFF
TRBV19,TRBJ1-2,.,.,TGTGCCAGTAGTGCGACTTATACGGGCGACTATGGCTACACCTTC,CASSATYTGDYGYTF
TRBV10-3,TRBJ2-1,.,.,TGTGCCATCACTAGCGCTTCCTACAATGAGCAGTTCTTC,CAITSASYNEQFF
TRBV5-5,TRBJ1-6,.,.,TGTGCCAGCAGCCCGCCACAGGGAATTGGTAATTCACCCCTCCACTTT,CASSPPQGIGNSPLHF
TRBV6-5,TRBJ2-7,.,TRBD1,TGTGCCAGCAGTCAACCGGGACAGTACGAGCAGTACTTC,CASSQPGQYEQYF
TRBV5-4,TRBJ2-7,.,TRBD1,TGTGCCAGCAGCTTGGCTGGGGACAGGGCCCACGAGCAGTACTTC,CASSLAGDRAHEQYF
TRBV11-2,TRBJ2-7,.,.,TGTGCCAGCAACGGTGAGGGGTATGGGGACTACGAGCAGTACTTC,CASNGEGYGDYEQYF
TRBV6-1,TRBJ2-3,few,.,TGTGCCAGCAGGTGGTGGGGCTACACAGATACGCAGTATTTT,CASRWWGYTDTQYF
TRBV28,TRBJ2-2,.,TRBD1,TGTGCCAGCATCGGGCAGGGGGCGATGTACGGGGAGCTGTTTTTT,CASIGQGAMYGELFF
TRBV13,TRBJ1-2,.,.,TGTGCCAGCAGCGGTCGGACACCCCAACCTAACTATGGCTACACCTTC,CASSGRTPQPNYGYTF
TRBV13,TRBJ2-3,once,.,TGTGCCAGCAGCTTAAGGCTAGCGACCACAGATACGCAGTATTTT,CASSLRLATTDTQYF
TRBV5-1,TRBJ2-7,.,.,TGCGCCAGCAGCTTGGTTTGGGACGAGCAGTACTTC,CASSLVWDEQYF
TRBV4-2,TRBJ1-1,few,TRBD1,TGTGCCAGCAGCCAAGAGGGACAGGGGAACACTGAAGCTTTCTTT,CASSQEGQGNTEAFF
TRBV6-4,TRBJ2-2,.,.,TGTGCCAGCAGTGACGGGTACGGCGGGGAGCTGTTTTTT,CASSDGYGGELFF
TRBV18,TRBJ2-7,.,TRBD1,TGTGCCAGCTCACAACTTCCGGGACAGGGGAGACTCGAGCAGTACTTC,CASSQLPGQGRLEQYF
TRBV7-2,TRBJ1-1,.,.,TGTGCCAGCGCCCCTCAGGGTCTAAACACTGAAGCTTTCTTT,CASAPQGLNTEAFF
TRBV5-4,TRBJ1-2,.,.,TGTGCCAGCAGCCCCCATAGCATGGACTATGGCTACACCTTC,CASSPHSMDYGYTF
TRBV5-8,TRBJ2-3,.,TRBD2,TGTGCCAGCAGCTCATTGACTAGCGGGGGGGCAGATACGCAGTATTTT,CASSSLTSGGADTQYF
TRBV11-2,TRBJ2-1,.,TRBD2,TGTGCCAGCAGCCGGACTAGCGGGGGCTACAATGAGCAGTTCTTC,CASSRTSGGYNEQFF
TRBV4-3,TRBJ2-1,few,.,TGCGCCAGCAGCCAGAGCTCGGTTAATGAGCAGTTCTTC,CASSQSSVNEQFF
TRBV5-6,TRBJ2-7,.,.,TGTGCCAGCAGCTTGGCCCTTCTGGTCCACGAGCAGTACTTC,CASSLALLVHEQYF
TRBV5-6,TRBJ2-7,.,TRBD1,TGTGCCAGCAGTCGTAACAGGGGCGAGCAGTACTTC,CASSRNRGEQYF
TRBV2,TRBJ1-6,few,TRBD1,TGTGCCAGCAGTCTCCAGACAGGGTCCCATTCACCCCTCCACTTT,CASSLQTGSHSPLHF
TRBV7-2,TRBJ1-1,.,.,TGTGCCAGCAGCCTGAGACGGACGAACACTGAAGCTTTCTTT,CASSLRRTNTEAFF